This section outlines one T cell receptor (beta chain) sequence together with its context. Its binding antigen is unknown. The sample holds no much larger clone one base away, and base qualities are not on file. The CDR3 goes from the cysteine to the phenylalanine over 12 residues. CDR3 DNA is the only sequence kept; it has 36 bases, read in frame from the first base. V is shortened by 5 bases, J by 4 bases, and the region joining them spans 8 bases. Looking up the germline V gene (reference sequence) yields CDR1 LNHDA and CDR2 SQIVND. The data originate from a study of T cell responses to AZD1222 COVID-19 vaccine (dated by TCRdb to about 2021). Study-wide context: A total of just over 230 trial participants underwent TCR sequencing, of whom approximately 210 received two doses of AZD1222 and around 26 received two doses of the MenACWY control vaccine. Trial participants were enrolled into age subgroups of 18-55, 56-69 and 70-plus years, which contained about 150, 28 and 57 TCR-sequenced participants, respectively.

The CDR3 regions of human TCRbeta chains were analyzed by immunosequencing. The original pipeline was this. Repertoire TCRs were matched against a reference library of SARS-CoV-2-specific TCRs generated with the MIRA antigen-specificity platform. Breadth meant the fraction of unique TCRs that were SARS-CoV-2-associated, whereas depth meant the fraction of total T cells that were SARS-CoV-2-associated. Using the MIRA data, every spike-specific TCR was mapped to the spike region that the TCR reacted to and assigned to either a CD4 or a CD8 class. Log10-transformed breadth and depth values were compared by one-way ANOVA with Sidak's multiple comparisons tests. What TCRdb holds here is the immuneACCESS table cut down to in-frame rearrangements. Part of the clones is not present; checked against another copy, under half of the missing clones reflect an unresolved V gene, and the others are unexplained. V, J and clone size are taken as reported in that table, and D and trimming were inferred from the DNA itself. Across this sample there are 95,000 to 150,000 clones, with under 95% seen only once. The ten largest clones represent less than 6% of the sample.

Study-level results and caveats: Conclusions about previously exposed vaccinees were limited because only a handful of AZD1222 recipients were SARS-CoV-2 seropositive at baseline. In the small 56-69-year group, the increase in depth fell short of significance, most likely because of low power. Participants were mostly white British, with more females than males. The authors suggested clonal diversity may have been underestimated. Epitopes outside the regions mutated in the B.1.351 and B.1.1.7 variants were reportedly recognized by nearly half of the unique spike-specific TCRs. CD4 TCRs associated with the vaccine covered the entire spike protein, and the dominant responses were in regions 160-218 and 743-854. A significant rise in spike-specific TCR breadth and depth was observed after two AZD1222 doses relative to day 0 and relative to MenACWY recipients. No day 14 peak-response samples were available, so repertoires were characterized only after the peak T cell response.

The meaning of the sample's time point label: about 28 days (+/-7) after the second vaccine dose. AZD1222 recipients with second doses at about 4 weeks or about 12 weeks were pooled, because spike-specific TCR depth and breadth did not differ between schedules. Vaccinee samples were obtained from the UK trials COV001 and COV002, which included a single-blind randomized controlled phase 2/3 trial of AZD1222 (ChAdOx1 nCoV-19) in healthy adults. For TCRbeta chain sequencing, PBMC samples from trial participants were taken at day 0 and at day 28 after the second dose. The receptor comes from an adult who received the AZD1222 COVID-19 vaccine. The rearranged chain carries TRBV19 and TRBJ1-1, with no confident D gene call. The specimen comprised peripheral blood, sampled 28 days after the second AZD1222 dose. Here the CDR3 is given as CASSWLGTEAFF. The DNA sequence follows: TGTGCCAGTAGTTGGTTGGGCACTGAAGCTTTCTTT.